The rows below give T cell receptor beta chains drawn from one sample of a study of blood T cell repertoires in COVID-19. TCRdb keeps only in-frame clones here, not all; method: immunoSEQ multiplex PCR. The repertoire holds over 250,000 clones, with 70% to 90% as singletons. Material for sequencing was peripheral blood. Every receptor here comes from a man in his fifties or sixties with active or convalescent COVID-19. The CDR3 runs from the conserved cysteine through the conserved F or W. The order of the fields is clone size, D gene, J gene, V gene, CDR3 DNA, CDR3 protein. The D gene is left open where the match is weak. Expanded clones are given a class, and other clones once, few, many or no size at all.

size: once; D: .; J: TRBJ2-5; V: TRBV5-4; DNA: TGTGCCAGCATGCAGGATGGAGGGGGGGTGGAGACCCAGTACTTC; CDR3: CASMQDGGGVETQYF
size: few; D: .; J: TRBJ1-6; V: TRBV5-4; DNA: TGTGCCAGCAGCCCGAAACAGGATTCACCCCTCCACTTT; CDR3: CASSPKQDSPLHF
size: once; D: .; J: TRBJ2-6; V: TRBV28; DNA: TGTGCCAGCAGGACTCTATCAGGGACTGGGGCCAACGTCCTGACTTTC; CDR3: CASRTLSGTGANVLTF
size: .; D: TRBD2; J: TRBJ2-3; V: TRBV7-2; DNA: TGTGCCAGCAGCCCACGGACTAGCGGGAGGGATACGCAGTATTTT; CDR3: CASSPRTSGRDTQYF
size: .; D: TRBD2; J: TRBJ2-1; V: TRBV5-8; DNA: TGTGCCAGCAGCACTAATAGCGGGAGGGACTACAATGAGCAGTTCTTC; CDR3: CASSTNSGRDYNEQFF
size: .; D: .; J: TRBJ2-1; V: TRBV6-4; DNA: TGTGCCAGCAGTGACTTTAGCGTTGGGAATGAGCAGTTCTTC; CDR3: CASSDFSVGNEQFF
size: .; D: TRBD1; J: TRBJ1-1; V: TRBV27; DNA: TGTGCCAGCAGCCGCGACTTAGGGGGCAGGAACACTGAAGCTTTCTTT; CDR3: CASSRDLGGRNTEAFF
size: .; D: TRBD2; J: TRBJ2-7; V: TRBV7-9; DNA: TGTGCCAGCAGCTCCGGGACGGGGGGTTACTACGAGCAGTACTTC; CDR3: CASSSGTGGYYEQYF
size: .; D: TRBD1; J: TRBJ1-4; V: TRBV5-1; DNA: TGCGCCAGCAGCCCAAGGGTGGGACAGCAGAATGAAAAACTGTTTTTT; CDR3: CASSPRVGQQNEKLFF
size: .; D: .; J: TRBJ2-3; V: TRBV5-1; DNA: TGCGCCAGCAGCTTGGAACGGAGGAAGGGAGATACGCAGTATTTT; CDR3: CASSLERRKGDTQYF